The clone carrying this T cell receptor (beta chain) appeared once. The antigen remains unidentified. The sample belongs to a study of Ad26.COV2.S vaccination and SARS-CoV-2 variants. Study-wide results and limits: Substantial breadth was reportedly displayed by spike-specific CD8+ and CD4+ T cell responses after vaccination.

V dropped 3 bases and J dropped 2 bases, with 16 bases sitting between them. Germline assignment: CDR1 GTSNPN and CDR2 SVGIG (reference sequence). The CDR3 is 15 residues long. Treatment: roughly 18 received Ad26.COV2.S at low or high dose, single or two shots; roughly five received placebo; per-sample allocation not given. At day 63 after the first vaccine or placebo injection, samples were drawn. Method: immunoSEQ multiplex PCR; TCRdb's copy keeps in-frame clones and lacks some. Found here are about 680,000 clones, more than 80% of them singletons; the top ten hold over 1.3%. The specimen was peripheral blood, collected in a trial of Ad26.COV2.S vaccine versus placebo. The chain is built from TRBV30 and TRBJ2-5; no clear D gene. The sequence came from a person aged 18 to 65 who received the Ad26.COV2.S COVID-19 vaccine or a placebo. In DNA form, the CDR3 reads TGTGCCTGGAGCCTCGATAGGTTCCCACAAGAGACCCAGTACTTC. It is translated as CAWSLDRFPQETQYF.